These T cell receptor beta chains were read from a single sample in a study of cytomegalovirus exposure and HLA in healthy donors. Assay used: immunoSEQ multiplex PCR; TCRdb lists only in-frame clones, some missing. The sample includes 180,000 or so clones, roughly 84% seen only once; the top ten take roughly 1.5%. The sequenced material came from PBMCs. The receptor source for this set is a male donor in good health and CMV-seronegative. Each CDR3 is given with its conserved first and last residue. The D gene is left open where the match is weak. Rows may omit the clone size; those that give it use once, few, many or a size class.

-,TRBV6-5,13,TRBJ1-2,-,TGTGCCAGCAGTGAATCGGGGTTCTATGGCTACACCTTC,CASSESGFYGYTF
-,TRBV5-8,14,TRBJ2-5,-,TGTGCCAGCAGCTTGGGGCTGTACCAAGAGACCCAGTACTTC,CASSLGLYQETQYF
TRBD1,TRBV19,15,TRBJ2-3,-,TGTGCCAGTGGAAGGGGACAGGGTAGCACAGATACGCAGTATTTT,CASGRGQGSTDTQYF
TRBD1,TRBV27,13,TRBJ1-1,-,TGTGCCAGCAGTTTAAATCTGGACAGGAAAGCTTTCTTT,CASSLNLDRKAFF
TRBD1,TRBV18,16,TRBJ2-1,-,TGTGCCAGCTCACCAAAACAACAGGGGAGTAGGGATGAGCAGTTCTTC,CASSPKQQGSRDEQFF
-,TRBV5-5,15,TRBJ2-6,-,TGTGCCAGCAACCTGGGCCCCAGTTGGACCAACGTCCTGACTTTC,CASNLGPSWTNVLTF
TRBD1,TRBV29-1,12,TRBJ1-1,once,TGCAGCGTAGGGACAGGGCCAGCAGAAGCTTTCTTT,CSVGTGPAEAFF
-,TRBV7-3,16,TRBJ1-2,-,TGTGCCAGCAGTTCACAGGCAGGGCTATCAAAGTATGGCTACACCTTC,CASSSQAGLSKYGYTF
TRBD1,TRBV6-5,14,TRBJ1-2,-,TGTGCCAGCGGAGCACAGGGGGCTAACTATGGCTACACCTTC,CASGAQGANYGYTF
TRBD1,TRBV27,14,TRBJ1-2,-,TGTGCCAGCAGGCCACAGGGGGCGGGTTATGGCTACACCTTC,CASRPQGAGYGYTF
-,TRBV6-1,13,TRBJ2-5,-,TGTGCCAGCAGGCCAGTGGTGGGCTCTGAGCAGTACTTC,CASRPVVGSEQYF
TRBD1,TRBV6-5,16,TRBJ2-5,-,TGTGCCAGCAGTTACTGGGGGTCAGGGGGCGTGGAGACCCAGTACTTC,CASSYWGSGGVETQYF
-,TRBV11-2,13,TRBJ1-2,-,TGTGCCAGCAGCTTATATACTAACTATGGCTACACCTTC,CASSLYTNYGYTF
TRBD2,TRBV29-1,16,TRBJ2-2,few,TGCAGCGTTGAATCGGGTCGGGAGGGCCGAGGCGGGGAGCTGTTTTTT,CSVESGREGRGGELFF
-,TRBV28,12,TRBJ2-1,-,TGTGCCAGCAGTTCCCGGGACAATGAGCAGTTCTTC,CASSSRDNEQFF
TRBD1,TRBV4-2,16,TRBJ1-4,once,TGTGCCAGCAGTCAGGCGGACAGGGGGAATAACGAAAAACTGTTTTTT,CASSQADRGNNEKLFF
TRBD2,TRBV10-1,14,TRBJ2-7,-,TGCGCCAGCAGTCCACTAGCGGGGGAACACGAGCAGTACTTC,CASSPLAGEHEQYF
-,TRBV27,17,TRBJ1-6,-,TGTGCCAGCAGTTTGACAGAATCTCGTCTCTATAATTCACCCCTCCACTTT,CASSLTESRLYNSPLHF
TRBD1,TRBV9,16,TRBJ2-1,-,TGTGCCAGCAGCGTAGACCTCAGGGGGAAGTACAATGAGCAGTTCTTC,CASSVDLRGKYNEQFF
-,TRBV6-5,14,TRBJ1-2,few,TGTGCCAGCAGTTACAGGGGGAGAAACTATGGCTACACCTTC,CASSYRGRNYGYTF
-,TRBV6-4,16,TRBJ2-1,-,TGTGCCAGCAGTCATGCGGCTACCCTCTCCTACAATGAGCAGTTCTTC,CASSHAATLSYNEQFF
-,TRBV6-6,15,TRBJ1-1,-,TGTGCCAGCAGTCCCCGGGAGTGGGTAGGCACTGAAGCTTTCTTT,CASSPREWVGTEAFF
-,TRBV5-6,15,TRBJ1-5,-,TGTGCCAGCACGATTGGCGGGGATAGCAATCAGCCCCAGCATTTT,CASTIGGDSNQPQHF
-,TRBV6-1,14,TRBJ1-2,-,TGTGCCAGCAGTTTGGGGCCCTCGGATGGGGGCTACACCTTC,CASSLGPSDGGYTF
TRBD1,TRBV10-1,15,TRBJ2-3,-,TGCGCCAGCAATAGGGGACAGGGGAGAACAGATACGCAGTATTTT,CASNRGQGRTDTQYF
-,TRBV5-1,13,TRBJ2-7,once,TGCGCCAGCAGCTTGGTTCCACTGCACGAGCAGTACTTC,CASSLVPLHEQYF
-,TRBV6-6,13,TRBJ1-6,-,TGTGCCTTACAGGACAGAAATAATTCACCCCTCCACTTT,CALQDRNNSPLHF
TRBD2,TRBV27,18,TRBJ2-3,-,TGTGCCAGCAGTTTACTGACGGGAGGGCCTGAACGCACAGATACGCAGTATTTT,CASSLLTGGPERTDTQYF
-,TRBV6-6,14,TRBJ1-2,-,TGTGCCAGCAGCCGACAGGCCGATAACTATGGCTACACCTTC,CASSRQADNYGYTF
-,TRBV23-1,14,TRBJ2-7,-,TGCGCCAGCAGTCAATCAAGGACAGCTTACGAGCAGTACTTC,CASSQSRTAYEQYF
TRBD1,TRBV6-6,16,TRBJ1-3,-,TGTGCCAGCACCGCATCAGGGGGGCTTGGTGGAAACACCATATATTTT,CASTASGGLGGNTIYF
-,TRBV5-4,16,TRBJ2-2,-,TGTGCCAGCAGCTTGGATCCGGGATTGAACACCGGGGAGCTGTTTTTT,CASSLDPGLNTGELFF
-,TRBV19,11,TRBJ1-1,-,TGTGCCAGTAGTGTCAAACATGAAGCTTTCTTT,CASSVKHEAFF
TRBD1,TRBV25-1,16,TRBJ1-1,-,TGTGCCAGCAGTGACCCCGGGACAGGGACGAACACTGAAGCTTTCTTT,CASSDPGTGTNTEAFF
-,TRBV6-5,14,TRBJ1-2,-,TGTGCCAGCAGTGAATGGGCAGCCAACTATGGCTACACCTTC,CASSEWAANYGYTF
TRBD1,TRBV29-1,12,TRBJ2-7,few,TGCAGCGCGGGACAGGGGGGATACGAGCAGTACTTC,CSAGQGGYEQYF
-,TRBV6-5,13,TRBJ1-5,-,TGTGCCACCTGTAGACAGCCCAATCAGCCCCAGCATTTT,CATCRQPNQPQHF
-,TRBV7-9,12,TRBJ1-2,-,TGTGCCAGCGCCGGGAGCGGCTATGGCTACACCTTC,CASAGSGYGYTF
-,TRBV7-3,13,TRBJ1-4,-,TGTGCCAGCAGCCTTTCTCGGGATGAAAAACTGTTTTTT,CASSLSRDEKLFF
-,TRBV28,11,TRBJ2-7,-,TGTGCCAGCAGCAAAATCTACGAGCAGTACTTC,CASSKIYEQYF
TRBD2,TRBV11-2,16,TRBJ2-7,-,TGTGCCAGCAGCTCACGACTAGCGGGGGGGCCGTACGAGCAGTACTTC,CASSSRLAGGPYEQYF
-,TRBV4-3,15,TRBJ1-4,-,TGCGCCAGCAGCCAAGATATGGCAGGGTTGGGAAAACTGTTTTTT,CASSQDMAGLGKLFF
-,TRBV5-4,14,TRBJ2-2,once,TGTGCCAGCAGCTTTGACAGAAACACCGGGGAGCTGTTTTTT,CASSFDRNTGELFF
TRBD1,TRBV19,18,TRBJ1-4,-,TGTGCCAGTAGTACCACGGGACAGGGTATTTTACCTAATGAAAAACTGTTTTTT,CASSTTGQGILPNEKLFF
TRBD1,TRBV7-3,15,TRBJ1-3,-,TGTGCCAGCAGCTTACAGGGGGCGCCTGGAAACACCATATATTTT,CASSLQGAPGNTIYF
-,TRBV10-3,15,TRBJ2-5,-,TGTGCCATCAGTGGAAGCCGCAGGGGGGTTGAGACCCAGTACTTC,CAISGSRRGVETQYF
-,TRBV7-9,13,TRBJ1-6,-,TGTGCCAGCAGCCCTGCTAGAGATTCACCCCTCCACTTT,CASSPARDSPLHF